The 24 T cell receptor beta chains given below trace back to one sample, sequenced in a study of persistence of HIV-infected CD4 T cells. The stimulus was an HIV-1 Gag 15-mer peptide pool, roughly 1 ug/peptide/mL. Sorted nonresponding memory CD4+ T cells were CD40L-negative, CD69-negative, CD45RO-high. The libraries were made with immunoSEQ version 4 in survey mode. The method was immunoSEQ multiplex PCR; TCRdb's version includes in-frame clones alone and lacks a portion of them. The sample yields roughly 60,000 clones, 65% to 75% seen once. For these TCRs, the target antigens are not known. Source: CD4+ T cells sorted from PBMCs after approximately 20-hour stimulation, taken from a patient who received antiretroviral therapy. Every receptor here comes from an adult man with HIV who was CMV-seropositive.

This sequence joins TRBV15 and TRBJ2-7; D may be TRBD1 (6 bases). The germline CDR1 and CDR2 sequences are LNHNV and YYDKDF (reference sequence). The V end lost 0 bases, the J end lost 3 bases, and 15 bases lay between the germline ends. CDR3 length: 16 amino acids. The DNA for the CDR3 is TGTGCCACCAGCAGAGATTTAACAGGGAGCTACTACGAGCAGTACTTC. Its translation is CATSRDLTGSYYEQYF.

Here the CDR3 DNA reads TGCGCCAGCAGCTTGGGGCGCAGCGTCTACGAGCAGTACTTC. It specifies CASSLGRSVYEQYF. The chain joins TRBV5-1 to TRBJ2-7; D unresolved. Germline V gives CDR1 SGHRS, CDR2 YFSETQ. The CDR3 loop spans 14 amino acids. V lost 0 bases to trimming and J lost 3 bases, with 10 bases between them.

This chain connects TRBV5-1 to TRBJ2-1; D gene unclear. The CDR3 consists of 11 residues. Per the germline V gene, CDR1 is SGHRS and CDR2 is YFSETQ. Trimming stripped 5 bases from V and 1 base from J, with 1 base between. The CDR3, as DNA: TGCGCCAGCAGGTCCTACAATGAGCAGTTCTTC. This gives the protein CASRSYNEQFF.

Here the CDR3 DNA reads TGTGCCAGCAGCCTCGGACGAGACACCATATATTTT. Translated, it gives CASSLGRDTIYF. V gene TRBV3-1 (or the pseudogene TRBV3-2) combines with J gene TRBJ1-3; D gene ambiguous. Germline V lookup: CDR1 LGHDT, CDR2 YNNKEL (reference sequence). Trimming shortened V by 4 bases and J by 8 bases, and 9 bases separated the two germline ends. This CDR3 is built from 12 residues.

The genes are TRBV20-1 and TRBJ1-1; D is possibly TRBD1 (5 bases). This CDR3 is 15 amino acids long. Trimming stripped 3 bases from V and 0 bases from J, with 14 bases between. CDR1 is DFQATT, CDR2 SNEGSKA, per germline (reference sequence). In nucleotides, the CDR3 is TGCAGTGCTAGTGGGGGAAGGGCCTTGAACACTGAAGCTTTCTTT. Translated, it gives CSASGGRALNTEAFF.

The rearrangement links TRBV19 to TRBJ1-5, with 7 bases matching TRBD1. The CDR3 has 15 amino acids. CDR1 and CDR2 (germline): LNHDA, SQIVND (reference sequence). The trim removed 10 bases at V and 1 base at J, leaving 10 bases unmatched. In nucleotides, the CDR3 is TGTGCCACCCAGCCGACAGGGATAAGCAATCAGCCCCAGCATTTT. As protein: CATQPTGISNQPQHF.

This clone was detected only a few times. This chain uses TRBV2 with TRBJ2-3; TRBD1 aligns across 8 bases. The CDR3 consists of 14 residues. Germline lookup yields CDR1 SNHLY and CDR2 FYNNEI. Trimming cost V 7 bases and J 3 bases; bases outside gene matches: 6. The CDR3 loop is CASTTRGLTDTQYF. The CDR3 bases are TGTGCCAGCACCACCAGGGGGCTAACAGATACGCAGTATTTT.

The genes are TRBV11-2 and TRBJ2-1; TRBD2 matches at 8 bases. Trimming cost V 5 bases and J 0 bases; bases outside gene matches: 6. CDR3 length: 16 residues. The V gene's germline CDR1 is SGHAT and CDR2 FQNNGV. CDR3 residues: CASSPGLDSSYNEQFF. As DNA, the CDR3 is TGTGCCAGCAGCCCGGGACTAGATAGCTCCTACAATGAGCAGTTCTTC.

This clone was observed a single time. V usage is TRBV7-2 and J usage is TRBJ2-2, with D perhaps TRBD1 (6 bases). This CDR3 comprises 14 residues. Between the trimmed V and J ends, which lost 3 bases and 3 bases, there was a span of 8 bases. The V gene's germline CDR1 is SGHTA and CDR2 FQGNSA. CDR3 coding DNA: TGTGCCAGCAGCTTCGACAGGCACACCGGGGAGCTGTTTTTT. Protein product: CASSFDRHTGELFF.

CDR3 sequence: CASSLVPGNQPQHF. CDR3 bases: TGTGCCAGCAGCTTAGTACCGGGCAATCAGCCCCAGCATTTT. The chain is built from TRBV7-2 and TRBJ1-5; D is unclear. The CDR3 covers 14 residues. Germline-derived CDR1 and CDR2 are SGHTA and FQGNSA. With 1 base removed from V and 2 bases from J, the gap between germline ends came to 6 bases. Full variable domain (remainder filled in from reference TRBV7-2 and TRBJ1-5): GAGVSQSPSNKVTEKGKDVELRCDPISGHTALYWYRQSLGQGLEFLIYFQGNSAPDKSGLPSDRFSAERTGGSVSTLTIQRTQQEDSAVYLCASSLVPGNQPQHFGDGTRLSIL.

The chain couples TRBV3-1 (or the pseudogene TRBV3-2) to TRBJ2-7; D is perhaps TRBD1 (6 bases). Looked up from germline, CDR1 is LGHDT and CDR2 is YNNKEL (reference sequence). The CDR3 sequence is 15 residues long. Trimming took off 1 base at V and 2 bases at J, with 12 bases between the two ends. The CDR3 loop is CASSQGTAIPYEQYF. In DNA form, the CDR3 reads TGTGCCAGCAGCCAAGGGACAGCAATTCCCTACGAGCAGTACTTC.

The gene calls are TRBV6-5 and TRBJ1-5; D remains unclear. The V end was cut by 4 bases, the J end by 0 bases, with 10 bases between. The CDR3 is 15 amino acids. Germline CDR1 MNHEY, CDR2 SVGAGI. The CDR3 reads CASSWLDDSNQPQHF. CDR3 bases: TGTGCCAGCAGTTGGCTTGACGATAGCAATCAGCCCCAGCATTTT.

The chain links TRBV12-3 or TRBV12-4 to TRBJ1-4; no clear D. The CDR3 totals 12 residues. The ends were cut back, 6 bases at V and 8 bases at J, with 10 bases in the middle. Here the CDR3 DNA reads TGTGCCAGCAGATTTGGCACCGAAAAACTGTTTTTT. Its protein product is CASRFGTEKLFF.

This clone was seen once. The rearrangement uses TRBV29-1 and TRBJ2-7, with 7 bases that match TRBD1. The CDR3 has 14 residues. In germline, CDR1 is SQVTM, CDR2 ANQGSEA. V trimming: 6 bases; J trimming: 5 bases; junction bases outside the gene matches: 13. The CDR3 here is CSVRDDRVPHEQYF. The CDR3 DNA is TGCAGCGTACGGGATGACAGGGTTCCCCACGAGCAGTACTTC.

The rearrangement joins TRBV7-8 to TRBJ2-7; D is possibly TRBD1 or TRBD2 (5 bases each). The CDR3 runs 16 residues. Germline CDR1 reads SGHVS; CDR2 reads FQNEAQ. Trimming pared 5 bases from V and 5 bases from J, leaving 22 bases between. The CDR3 protein is CASSPMGVPTGDEQYF. The CDR3 DNA follows: TGTGCCAGCAGCCCCATGGGAGTGCCCACAGGAGACGAGCAGTACTTC.

The CDR3 spells CASSFAVSSYEQYF. In DNA, the CDR3 is TGCGCCAGCAGCTTCGCAGTTAGCTCCTACGAGCAGTACTTC. The chain joins TRBV5-1 to TRBJ2-7, with unresolved D. The CDR3 consists of 14 residues. CDR1 is SGHRS, CDR2 YFSETQ, per germline. V lost 2 bases to trimming and J lost 0 bases, with 9 bases between them.

This sequence joins TRBV5-6 and TRBJ2-1, with D unclear. The germline CDR1 and CDR2 sequences are SGHDT and YYEEEE. The germline V and J ends were trimmed by 3 bases and 4 bases, with 2 bases remaining between them. The length of the CDR3 is 11 residues. Here the CDR3 DNA reads TGTGCCAGCAGCTATTACAATGAGCAGTTCTTC. It specifies CASSYYNEQFF.

The table lists this clone with a count of one. J is TRBJ1-4 and V is TRBV28; 9 nucleotides align to TRBD1. The CDR3 spans 15 residues. V lost 5 bases, J lost 7 bases, and 8 bases stayed unmatched. Germline V gives CDR1 MDHEN, CDR2 SYDVKM. This CDR3 reads CASSRAGTGSEKLFF. CDR3 sequence (DNA): TGTGCCAGCAGTCGTGCCGGGACAGGGAGTGAAAAACTGTTTTTT.

The chain links TRBV3-1 (or the pseudogene TRBV3-2) to TRBJ1-5; D might be TRBD1 (5 bases). The CDR3 has 14 residues. V was clipped by 2 bases and J by 1 base, with 6 bases between them. Germline V gene data show CDR1 as LGHDT and CDR2 as YNNKEL (reference sequence). The CDR3 coding sequence is TGTGCCAGCAGCCAAACAGGAAGCAATCAGCCCCAGCATTTT. Its translation is CASSQTGSNQPQHF.

This clone was seen more than once but under ten times. The chain combines TRBV29-1 with TRBJ1-1; D remains unclear. Germline V gene sequence: CDR1 SQVTM, CDR2 ANQGSEA. V shed 5 bases and J shed 1 base, with 14 bases lying between them. This CDR3 is 14 amino acids long. CDR3 DNA: TGCAGCGTTATTTTTCCACCAGGGAACACTGAAGCTTTCTTT. This codes for CSVIFPPGNTEAFF. The whole variable domain, remainder taken from reference TRBV29-1 and TRBJ1-1, is SAVISQKPSRDICQRGTSLTIQCQVDSQVTMMFWYRQQPGQSLTLIATANQGSEATYESGFVIDKFPISRPNLTFSTLTVSNMSPEDSSIYLCSVIFPPGNTEAFFGQGTRLTVV.

The rearrangement uses TRBV27 and TRBJ1-5, with TRBD1 identical over 11 bases. With V trimmed by 2 bases and J by 6 bases, 6 bases remained unmatched. The CDR3 contains 16 residues. The V gene's germline CDR1 is MNHEY and CDR2 SMNVEV (reference sequence). The CDR3: CASSLRSGTGGQPQHF. The CDR3 DNA reads as TGTGCCAGCAGTTTACGATCCGGGACAGGGGGTCAGCCCCAGCATTTT.

V usage is TRBV19 and J usage is TRBJ1-2; D remains ambiguous. The CDR3 length is 12 residues. Germline loops: CDR1 LNHDA, CDR2 SQIVND (reference sequence). Trimming took off 0 bases at V and 8 bases at J, with 7 bases between the two ends. Written as DNA, the CDR3 is TGTGCCAGTAGTATAGAAGAGGACGGCTACACCTTC. This sequence encodes CASSIEEDGYTF.

CDR3 in amino acids: CASSLGPNEKLFF. The CDR3 DNA reads as TGTGCCAGCAGCTTGGGGCCTAATGAAAAACTGTTTTTT. The chain recombines TRBV7-9 with TRBJ1-4; TRBD1 is a possible D gene (5 bases). Trimming left V 3 bases short and J 3 bases short, with 5 bases between. Looked up from germline, CDR1 is SEHNR and CDR2 is FQNEAQ (reference sequence). CDR3 length: 13 residues.

The chain joins TRBV5-1 to TRBJ2-3; D remains ambiguous. The CDR3 has 15 residues. V lost 2 bases, J lost 3 bases, and 13 bases lay in between. Germline V gives CDR1 SGHRS, CDR2 YFSETQ. The CDR3 reads CASSLKRSQTDTQYF. The CDR3 DNA sequence: TGCGCCAGCAGCTTAAAAAGATCGCAAACAGATACGCAGTATTTT.